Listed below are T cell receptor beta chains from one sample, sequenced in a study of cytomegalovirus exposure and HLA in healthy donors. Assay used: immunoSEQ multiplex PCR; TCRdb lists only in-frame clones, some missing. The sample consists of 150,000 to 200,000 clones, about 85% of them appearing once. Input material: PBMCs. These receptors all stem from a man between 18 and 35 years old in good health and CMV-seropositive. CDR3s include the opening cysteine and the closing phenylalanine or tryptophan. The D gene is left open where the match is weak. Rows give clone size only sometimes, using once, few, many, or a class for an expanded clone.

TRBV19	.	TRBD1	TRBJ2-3	CASSSGDRATDTQYF	TGTGCCAGTAGTAGCGGGGACAGGGCGACAGATACGCAGTATTTT
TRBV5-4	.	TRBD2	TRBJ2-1	CASSLSLAGGPLYNEQFF	TGTGCCAGCAGCCTATCTCTAGCGGGCGGGCCCCTTTACAATGAGCAGTTCTTC
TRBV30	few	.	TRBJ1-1	CAWSPGQHTEAFF	TGTGCCTGGAGTCCCGGACAGCACACTGAAGCTTTCTTT
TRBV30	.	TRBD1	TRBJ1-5	CAWEAGGGQPQHF	TGTGCCTGGGAAGCAGGGGGCGGGCAGCCCCAGCATTTT
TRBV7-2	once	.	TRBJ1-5	CASSVRGQQPQHF	TGTGCCAGCAGCGTACGGGGTCAACAGCCCCAGCATTTT
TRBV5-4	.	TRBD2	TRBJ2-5	CASSLAPGLDQETQYF	TGTGCCAGCAGCTTGGCCCCAGGACTAGACCAAGAGACCCAGTACTTC
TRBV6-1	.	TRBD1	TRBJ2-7	CASRDRPLYEQYF	TGTGCCAGCCGGGACAGGCCCCTCTACGAGCAGTACTTC
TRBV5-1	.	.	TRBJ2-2	CASSWTVNTGELFF	TGCGCCAGCAGCTGGACAGTGAACACCGGGGAGCTGTTTTTT
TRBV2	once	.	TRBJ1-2	CASPGGGHYGYTF	TGTGCCAGCCCGGGGGGCGGTCACTATGGCTACACCTTC
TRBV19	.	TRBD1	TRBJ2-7	CASSISTPGQGYEQYF	TGTGCCAGTAGTATTTCGACCCCGGGACAGGGGTACGAGCAGTACTTC
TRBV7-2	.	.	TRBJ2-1	CASSLAPGFNEQFF	TGTGCCAGCAGCTTAGCGCCAGGGTTCAATGAGCAGTTCTTC
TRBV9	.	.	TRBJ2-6	CASSVGVGRFFSGANVLTF	TGTGCCAGCAGCGTAGGAGTAGGCAGGTTCTTCTCTGGGGCCAACGTCCTGACTTTC
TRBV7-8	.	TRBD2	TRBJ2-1	CASSSTSGGPHEQFF	TGTGCCAGCAGCTCGACTAGCGGGGGGCCTCATGAGCAGTTCTTC
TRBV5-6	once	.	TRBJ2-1	CASSLGSVFEQFF	TGTGCCAGCAGCTTGGGATCAGTCTTCGAGCAGTTCTTC
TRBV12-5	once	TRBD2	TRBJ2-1	CASGLGQRGSSYNEQFF	TGTGCTAGTGGTTTGGGCCAGCGGGGGAGCTCCTACAATGAGCAGTTCTTC
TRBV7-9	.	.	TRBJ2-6	CASSLEGAGANGLTF	TGTGCCAGCAGCTTAGAAGGAGCTGGGGCCAACGGCCTGACTTTC
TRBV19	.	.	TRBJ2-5	CASSPRGAGETQYF	TGTGCCAGTAGCCCCCGGGGGGCCGGGGAGACCCAGTACTTC
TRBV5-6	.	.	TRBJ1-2	CASSLMRVGYGYTF	TGTGCCAGCAGCTTGATGCGGGTAGGGTATGGCTACACCTTC
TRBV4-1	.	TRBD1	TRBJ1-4	CASSQQRQGDEKLFF	TGCGCCAGCAGCCAACAACGACAGGGGGATGAAAAACTGTTTTTT
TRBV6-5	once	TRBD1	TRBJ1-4	CATRGGNNEKLFF	TGTGCCACCAGGGGGGGGAATAATGAAAAACTGTTTTTT
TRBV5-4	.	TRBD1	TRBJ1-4	CASSFGQGPDEKLFF	TGTGCCAGCAGCTTCGGACAGGGACCCGATGAAAAACTGTTTTTT
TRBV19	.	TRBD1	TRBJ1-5	CASSVPGQGIQPQHF	TGTGCCAGTAGTGTCCCGGGACAGGGGATTCAGCCCCAGCATTTT
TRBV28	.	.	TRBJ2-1	CASSSNEQFF	TGTGCCAGCAGCTCCAATGAGCAGTTCTTC
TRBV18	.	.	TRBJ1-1	CASTGDKNTEAFF	TGTGCCAGCACCGGGGACAAGAACACTGAAGCTTTCTTT
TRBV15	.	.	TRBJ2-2	CATSRDLPDRPNTGELFF	TGTGCCACCAGCAGAGATCTCCCGGACAGACCCAACACCGGGGAGCTGTTTTTT
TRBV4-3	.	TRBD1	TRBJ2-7	CASSQYRGYEQYF	TGCGCCAGCAGCCAGTACAGGGGCTACGAGCAGTACTTC
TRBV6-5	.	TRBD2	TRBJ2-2	CASSYALAGNTGELFF	TGTGCCAGCAGTTACGCTCTAGCGGGGAACACCGGGGAGCTGTTTTTT
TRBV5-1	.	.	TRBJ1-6	CASSLDPRAGGNSPLHF	TGCGCCAGCAGCTTGGACCCCCGGGCGGGTGGCAATTCACCCCTCCACTTT
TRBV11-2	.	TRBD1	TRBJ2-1	CASSFGDSSYNEQFF	TGTGCCAGCAGCTTTGGGGACAGCTCCTACAATGAGCAGTTCTTC
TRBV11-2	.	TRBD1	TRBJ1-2	CASSLGDRDGDGYTF	TGTGCCAGCAGCTTAGGTGACAGGGATGGTGATGGCTACACCTTC
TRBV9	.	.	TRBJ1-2	CASSPATGTNYGYTF	TGTGCCAGCAGCCCCGCAACAGGGACGAACTATGGCTACACCTTC
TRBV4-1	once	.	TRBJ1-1	CASSPTSFLQGGDAFF	TGCGCCAGCAGCCCGACGTCTTTCCTCCAGGGAGGCGATGCTTTCTTT
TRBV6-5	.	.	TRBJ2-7	CASSYSSWAGSYEQYF	TGTGCCAGCAGTTACTCGAGTTGGGCAGGTTCCTACGAGCAGTACTTC
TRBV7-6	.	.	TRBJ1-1	CASSEYNTEAFF	TGTGCCAGCAGTGAGTATAACACTGAAGCTTTCTTT
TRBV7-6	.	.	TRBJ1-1	CASSLGVMGQNTEAFF	TGTGCCAGCAGCTTAGGCGTGATGGGACAAAACACTGAAGCTTTCTTT
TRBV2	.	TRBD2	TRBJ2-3	CASSERTSEDTDTQYF	TGTGCCAGCAGTGAACGGACTAGCGAAGACACAGATACGCAGTATTTT
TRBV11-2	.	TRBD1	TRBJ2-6	CASSPSTGAGANVLTF	TGTGCCAGCAGCCCATCTACAGGGGCCGGGGCCAACGTCCTGACTTTC
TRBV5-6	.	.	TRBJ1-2	CASSLIRTHYTF	TGTGCCAGCAGCTTGATCAGGACACACTACACCTTC
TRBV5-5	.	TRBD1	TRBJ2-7	CASNVETGGLYEQYF	TGTGCCAGCAACGTGGAGACAGGGGGCCTCTACGAGCAGTACTTC
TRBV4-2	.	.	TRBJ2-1	CASSPQGEEREQFF	TGTGCCAGCAGTCCCCAGGGGGAGGAGCGTGAGCAGTTCTTC
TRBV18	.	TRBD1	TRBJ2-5	CASSPPLQGAGETQYF	TGTGCCAGCTCACCACCCCTCCAGGGGGCCGGAGAGACCCAGTACTTC
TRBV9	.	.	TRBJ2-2	CASREQGTNTGELFF	TGTGCCAGCAGAGAACAGGGAACGAACACCGGGGAGCTGTTTTTT
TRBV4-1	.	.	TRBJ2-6	CASSQDWGGSDSGANVLTF	TGCGCCAGCAGCCAAGATTGGGGGGGCTCGGACTCTGGGGCCAACGTCCTGACTTTC
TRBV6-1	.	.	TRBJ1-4	CASSAAGEKLFF	TGTGCCAGCAGTGCGGCAGGGGAAAAACTGTTTTTT
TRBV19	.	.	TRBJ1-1	CASSAQGISEAFF	TGTGCCAGTAGTGCACAGGGTATCTCTGAAGCTTTCTTT
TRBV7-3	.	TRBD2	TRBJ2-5	CASSFLAGVGETQYF	TGTGCCAGCAGCTTCCTAGCGGGGGTGGGAGAGACCCAGTACTTC
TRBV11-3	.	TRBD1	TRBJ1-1	CASSPRTGDTEAFF	TGTGCCAGCAGCCCGCGTACAGGGGACACTGAAGCTTTCTTT
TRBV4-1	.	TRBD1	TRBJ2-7	CASSHRTGNYEQYF	TGCGCCAGCAGCCACCGGACAGGAAACTACGAGCAGTACTTC
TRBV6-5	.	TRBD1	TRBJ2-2	CASRGTGGAGELFF	TGTGCCAGCAGGGGGACAGGGGGGGCCGGGGAGCTGTTTTTT
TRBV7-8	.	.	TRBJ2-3	CASSLGPSVGTDTQYF	TGTGCCAGCAGCTTAGGACCCTCCGTCGGGACAGATACGCAGTATTTT
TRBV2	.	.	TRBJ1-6	CASTIFGTASLF	TGTGCCAGCACCATTTTCGGTACAGCCTCTCTCTTT
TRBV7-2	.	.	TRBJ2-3	CASSADLGADTQYF	TGTGCCAGCAGCGCCGACCTAGGAGCAGATACGCAGTATTTT